This TCR beta chain was identified in a study of shared clonotypes between healthy human individuals. Study outcomes and limitations: Incompleteness in sorted-subset sequencing, despite large depth, was shown by rarefaction.

Donors were healthy HIV-negative adults without recent acute infections or vaccinations. The germline V and J ends were trimmed by 1 base and 1 base, with 14 bases remaining between them. The CDR3 has 16 residues. CDR1 and CDR2 (germline): LGHNA, YSLEER. Genomic DNA belonging to each subset was distributed in equal measure over several immunoSEQ plates. Some clones are missing from TCRdb's copy, which holds only in-frame ones; the method was immunoSEQ multiplex PCR. Altogether around 1.6 million clones are present, 98% being singletons, with the ten largest covering about 0.4%. Regarding this clone: Antigen specificity is unknown.

The chain is built from TRBV4-3 and TRBJ2-7; tentatively, D is TRBD1 or TRBD2 (5 bases each). Sequenced material: naive CD4+ T cells sorted from blood. Subset specified: CD45RA+ positively selected. This TCR came from a man aged 25-40 years in good health. Here the CDR3 reads CASSQGGGTGSYEQYF. The DNA of the CDR3 is TGCGCCAGCAGCCAAGGGGGCGGCACGGGGTCCTACGAGCAGTACTTC.